This T cell receptor (beta chain) was sequenced during a study of shared clonotypes between healthy human individuals (dated by TCRdb to about 2020). For the wider study: A couple of women and three men aged 18 to 49 years were included in the cohort. For each donor, CD4 naive and CD4 memory were each run on three plates, CD8 naive on two plates, and CD8 memory on one plate. Blood TCR repertoires of a handful of healthy adults were deeply sequenced to estimate repertoire size and the extent of clonotype sharing between individuals. Libraries were prepared and TCR repertoires were sequenced by different laboratories using diverse techniques, in order to increase sequencing depth and limit assay-specific biases. Between about 0.85 and 10 billion PBMCs per donor were obtained by leukapheresis. The study at large found these results: Pairwise subsampling indicated that sequencing depth was expected to affect the degree of clonotype sharing among donors. When a few donors were compared, the shared fraction of clonotypes was about 5% for naive CD4, approximately 3.3% for naive CD8, more than 2% for memory CD4, and about 0.36% for memory CD8. Sampling was limited to blood, and TCR repertoires in tissue likely differ from TCR repertoires in blood. Clonotypes shared by all four sorted-subset donors showed higher generation probabilities than non-shared clonotypes. Naive subsets generally had larger estimated clonotype richness than memory subsets. Even with the large sequencing depth, rarefaction of the sorted-subset datasets indicated that sequencing was incomplete. The small number of donors limited the genetic and exposure-history diversity represented.

With regard to this clone: The antigen this receptor binds is unknown. No base-level quality is on record; no much larger clone is a single base apart.

Germline trimming amounts to 4 bases on V and 7 bases on J, with 7 as the count of junction bases outside the gene matches. Reading from cysteine to phenylalanine, the CDR3 counts 15 amino acids. The read is trimmed to its CDR3 DNA, 45 bases read in frame from base 1. Using the deep immunoSEQ assay, TCR CDR3 regions were amplified from genomic DNA by multiplex PCR. Genomic DNA extracted from each cell subset was distributed evenly over all wells of several immunoSEQ 96-well plates, and each plate served as one replicate. For sorted subsets, each replicate PCR was loaded with approximately 0.2 ug genomic DNA, equivalent to 32,000 or so T cell genomes. Purified libraries were measured with a Qubit 3.0 fluorometer, size-checked on a Bioanalyzer 2100, and measured again with the KAPA Library Quantification kit. A separate single-read 150-cycle Illumina NextSeq 550 flow cell was used to sequence each immunoSEQ 96-well plate. The authors' analysis ran thus. The immunoSEQ output contained only junctional sequences without quality scores, so filtering could not match that applied to full-length reads. To assign V/J genes and CDR3, sequences were annotated using PyIR, a Python wrapper for IgBLAST v1.9, with IMGT germline references. Reads were removed for weak V/J assignments (E-value above 1e-6), missing CDR3, stop codons, out-of-frame junctions, or ambiguous translated residues. V3J clonotypes were defined as sequences sharing an identical inferred V gene, J gene, and CDR3 amino acid sequence. The percentage overlap between two repertoires was calculated by dividing the number of shared unique clonotypes by the size of the smaller repertoire. Three approaches were used to assess repertoire richness: RTK rarefaction, the Chao1 estimator, and Recon v2.1 estimates of unobserved clonotypes. Generation probabilities for all TCRbeta clonotypes obtained by the gDNA method from a handful of donors were computed using OLGA. TCRdb retrieved this table from immuneACCESS and kept in-frame rearrangements only. Not all clones are present; in checked studies, unresolved V genes account for under half, and no reason is known for the remainder. Clone size and the V and J calls come from that table; the DNA yielded D and trimming. The table for this sample lists some 350,000 clones; approximately 79% of them were counted only once. The top ten clones comprise 10% of the sample.

The donors were healthy, HIV-negative adults who had no recently reported acute infections or vaccinations. Every donor was a Caucasian adult living in Nashville, Tennessee, USA. CD4+ T cells were enriched through magnetic negative selection, after which naive cells were positively selected on CD45RA and the remaining negative fraction served as the memory subset. Blood was obtained by leukapheresis, after which PBMCs were separated by Ficoll-Histopaque density gradient centrifugation and cryopreserved in liquid nitrogen vapor phase. Analytical flow cytometry was used to check the purity and quantity of every magnetically sorted T cell population. Each sorted fraction had its genomic DNA isolated and then quantified by UV absorbance on a Nanodrop 2000c.

Recombination connected TRBV7-1 to TRBJ2-3; TRBD2 lines up with 11 middle nucleotides. TRBV7-1 is filed as an ORF, its function uncertain. Source material: memory CD4+ T cells sorted from blood. This sample's cell subset or site label indicates: CD45RA-negative fraction. The TCR sequence derives from a man under 40 in good health. The CDR3 region: CASSLELAGANTQYF. The bases are TGTGCCAGCAGCTTAGAACTAGCGGGAGCAAATACGCAGTATTTT.